This T cell receptor (beta chain) was captured by sequencing in a study of cytomegalovirus exposure and HLA in healthy donors. Study findings and constraints: The authors judged a highly shared variant cluster likely a sequencing artifact.

For this clone: Its antigen remains unknown.

The PCR used 60 Vbeta and 13 Jbeta primers. Some clones are missing from TCRdb's copy, which holds only in-frame ones; the method was immunoSEQ multiplex PCR. The table records hundreds of thousands of clones, about 74% of them present only once. Per germline, CDR1 SGHNT and CDR2 YENEEA. V was trimmed by 1 base and J by 4 bases, leaving 10 bases between them. This CDR3 is built from 15 residues. The source material was PBMCs. The chain carries TRBV11-3 and TRBJ2-2; possible D gene TRBD2, 5 bases. The TCR originated in a woman in her twenties or thirties in good health and CMV-seronegative. The CDR3 nucleotides are TGTGCCAGCAGCTTAGGTATAGGGAGCACCGGGGAGCTGTTTTTT. Translating it yields CASSLGIGSTGELFF.